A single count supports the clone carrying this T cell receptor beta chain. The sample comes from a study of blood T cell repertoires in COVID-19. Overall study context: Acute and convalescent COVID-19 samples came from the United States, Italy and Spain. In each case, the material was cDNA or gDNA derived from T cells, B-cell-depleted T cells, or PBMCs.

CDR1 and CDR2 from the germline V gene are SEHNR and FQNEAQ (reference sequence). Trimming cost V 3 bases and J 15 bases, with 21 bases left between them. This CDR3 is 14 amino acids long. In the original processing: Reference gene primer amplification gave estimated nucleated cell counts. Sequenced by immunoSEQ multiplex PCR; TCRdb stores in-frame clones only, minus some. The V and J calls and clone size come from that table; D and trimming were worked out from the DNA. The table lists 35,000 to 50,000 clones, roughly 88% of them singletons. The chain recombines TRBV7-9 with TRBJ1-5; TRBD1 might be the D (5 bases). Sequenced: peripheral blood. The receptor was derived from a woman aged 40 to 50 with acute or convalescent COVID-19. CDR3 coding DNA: TGTGCCAGCAGCTTCGAGGGCCGATCCGGGGGAATGCATTTT. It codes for CASSFEGRSGGMHF. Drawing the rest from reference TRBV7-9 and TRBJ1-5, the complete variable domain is DTGVSQNPRHKITKRGQNVTFRCDPISEHNRLYWYRQTLGQGPEFLTYFQNEAQLEKSRLLSDRFSAERPKGSFSTLEIQRTEQGDSAMYLCASSFEGRSGGMHFGDGTRLSIL.